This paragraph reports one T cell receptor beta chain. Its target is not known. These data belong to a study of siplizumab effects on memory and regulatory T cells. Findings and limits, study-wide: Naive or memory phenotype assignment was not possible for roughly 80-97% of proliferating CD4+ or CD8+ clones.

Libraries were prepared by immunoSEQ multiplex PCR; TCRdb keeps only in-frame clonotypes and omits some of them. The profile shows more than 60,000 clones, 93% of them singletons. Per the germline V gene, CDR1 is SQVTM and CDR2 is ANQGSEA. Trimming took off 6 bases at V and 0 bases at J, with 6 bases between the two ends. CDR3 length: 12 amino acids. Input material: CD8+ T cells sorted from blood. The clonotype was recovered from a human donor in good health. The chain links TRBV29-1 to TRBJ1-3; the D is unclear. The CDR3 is CSVEGSGNTIYF. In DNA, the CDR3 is TGCAGCGTAGAGGGCTCTGGAAACACCATATATTTT.